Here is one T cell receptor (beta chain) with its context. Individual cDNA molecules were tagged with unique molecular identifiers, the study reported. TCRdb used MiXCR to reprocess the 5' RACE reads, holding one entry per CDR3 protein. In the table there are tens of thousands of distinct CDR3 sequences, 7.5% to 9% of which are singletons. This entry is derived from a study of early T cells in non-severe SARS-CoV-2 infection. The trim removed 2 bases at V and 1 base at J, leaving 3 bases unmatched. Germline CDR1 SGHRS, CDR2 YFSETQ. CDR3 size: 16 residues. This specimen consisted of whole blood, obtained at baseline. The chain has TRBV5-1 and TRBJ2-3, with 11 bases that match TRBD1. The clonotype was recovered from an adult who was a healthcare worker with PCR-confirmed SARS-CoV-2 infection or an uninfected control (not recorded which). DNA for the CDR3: TGCGCCAGCAGCTTCGGACAGGGGGCGGGCACAGATACGCAGTATTTT. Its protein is CASSFGQGAGTDTQYF.